This TCR beta chain was sequenced for a study of vaccination effects on CD4 cells after COVID-19. Whole-study context: Post-vaccine sampling occurred a median 72 days after the second dose.

As regards this clone: Its antigen is not identified.

Sequencing was preceded by expansion of antigen-specific CD4+ T cells with viral peptide pools in the ViraFEST assay. At the end of around eleven days of culture, CD4+ T cells were isolated. The participants, recipients of two vaccine doses, got either BNT162b2 or mRNA-1273. Each vaccine recipient was nucleocapsid antibody negative and had no prior SARS-CoV-2 infection. Germline values: CDR1 LGHDT, CDR2 YNNKEL (reference sequence). CDR3 size: 19 residues. Trimming took 4 bases from V and 5 from J; bases not matched to a gene: 15. Repertoires were generated with immunoSEQ multiplex PCR, while TCRdb's copy carries only in-frame clones and drops some. The sample holds about 24,000 clones, around 63% seen once.

The material sequenced was CD4+ T cells from PBMCs cultured with SARS-CoV-2 spike peptides, taken after COVID-19 vaccination. The clonotype was recovered from a human donor who received a COVID-19 vaccine. This chain links TRBV3-1 (or the pseudogene TRBV3-2) with TRBJ1-3; 12 bases fit TRBD1. The CDR3 spells CASSRYTAGTGGNRNTIYF. The CDR3 coding sequence is TGTGCCAGCAGCCGATACACCGCCGGGACAGGGGGCAATAGAAACACCATATATTTT.